The 25 T cell receptor beta chains presented below share a single source sample, sequenced in a study of siplizumab effects on memory and regulatory T cells. Sequenced by immunoSEQ multiplex PCR; TCRdb stores in-frame clones only, minus some. Among roughly 100,000 clones listed, roughly 96% were seen once. The sample was naive CD4+ T cells sorted from blood. The origin of the receptors is a human donor in good health.

V gene TRBV28 combines with J gene TRBJ1-6, with 8 nucleotides matching TRBD1. V trimming: 4 bases; J trimming: 4 bases; junction bases outside the gene matches: 6. The V gene's germline CDR1 is MDHEN and CDR2 SYDVKM. This CDR3 spans 16 amino acids. CDR3 sequence (DNA): TGTGCCAGCAGTTCACAGGGGGTTGGATATAATTCACCCCTCCACTTT. This translates into CASSSQGVGYNSPLHF.

V and J are TRBV6-1 and TRBJ1-5; the D is unclear. V was cut by 3 bases and J by 2 bases, with 5 bases left in between. This CDR3 contains 13 residues. Germline CDR1 reads MNHNS; CDR2 reads SASEGT. CDR3 sequence reads: CASSEYGNQPQHF. The CDR3 DNA sequence: TGTGCCAGCAGTGAGTACGGCAATCAGCCCCAGCATTTT.

This clone was seen just once. The chain uses TRBV11-2 and TRBJ2-5; D perhaps matches TRBD2 (7 bases). With 0 bases removed from V and 7 bases from J, the gap between germline ends came to 18 bases. Germline V gives CDR1 SGHAT, CDR2 FQNNGV. The CDR3 spans 16 residues. CDR3: CASSLDLAGARGTQYF. The CDR3 nucleotides are TGTGCCAGCAGCTTAGATCTGGCGGGGGCACGCGGGACCCAGTACTTC.

This sequence joins TRBV5-1 and TRBJ1-6; D remains unclear. The CDR3 loop spans 14 amino acids. Trimming took 0 bases from V and 7 from J, leaving 8 bases between them. Germline lookup yields CDR1 SGHRS and CDR2 YFSETQ. The DNA for the CDR3 is TGCGCCAGCAGCTTGGTTTTTTTCAATTCACCCCTCCACTTT. Amino acid sequence: CASSLVFFNSPLHF.

This clone was detected once. The chain uses TRBV6-1 and TRBJ1-4; D gene uncertain. The CDR3 loop spans 15 amino acids. V dropped 5 bases and J dropped 0 bases, with 10 bases sitting between them. Germline values: CDR1 MNHNS, CDR2 SASEGT. Here the CDR3 DNA reads TGTGCCAGCAGTCCACTAGACGCAACTAATGAAAAACTGTTTTTT. It translates to CASSPLDATNEKLFF.

The chain joins TRBV5-1 to TRBJ2-3, with a possible D match to TRBD2 (6 bases). This CDR3 spans 17 amino acids. In germline, CDR1 is SGHRS, CDR2 YFSETQ. Trimming took 4 bases from V and 0 from J, leaving 18 bases between them. CDR3 sequence reads: CASSPAWDFLSTDTQYF. The CDR3 DNA reads TGCGCCAGCAGCCCCGCGTGGGACTTTCTTAGCACAGATACGCAGTATTTT. The full variable domain, its missing parts supplied by reference TRBV5-1 and TRBJ2-3, is KAGVTQTPRYLIKTRGQQVTLSCSPISGHRSVSWYQQTPGQGLQFLFEYFSETQRNKGNFPGRFSGRQFSNSRSEMNVSTLELGDSALYLCASSPAWDFLSTDTQYFGPGTRLTVL.

The chain links TRBV19 to TRBJ1-1, with 7 bases matching TRBD1. Germline V lookup: CDR1 LNHDA, CDR2 SQIVND (reference sequence). The CDR3 totals 15 residues. Germline trimming cut 3 bases from V and 5 bases from J; bases unmatched to any gene: 9. The CDR3 DNA sequence: TGTGCCAGTAGTATCGTACAGGGGCGGGGGACTGAAGCTTTCTTT. Protein sequence: CASSIVQGRGTEAFF.

The J gene is TRBJ2-7, the V gene TRBV5-1, with 11 nucleotides matching TRBD2. The V segment lost 0 bases and the J segment 3 bases; nucleotides outside the gene matches: 8. Germline-derived CDR1 and CDR2 are SGHRS and YFSETQ. CDR3 size: 17 residues. The CDR3 protein is CASSLGHSSGGSYEQYF. The CDR3 DNA reads as TGCGCCAGCAGCTTGGGGCACTCTAGCGGGGGGAGCTACGAGCAGTACTTC.

This chain uses TRBV7-9 with TRBJ2-7; D is possibly TRBD1 (6 bases). This CDR3 is 14 amino acids long. V shed 1 base and J shed 5 bases, with 12 bases lying between them. Germline values: CDR1 SEHNR, CDR2 FQNEAQ (reference sequence). Here the CDR3 reads CASSLDRYRDEQYF. The CDR3 bases are TGTGCCAGCAGCTTAGATCGCTACAGGGACGAGCAGTACTTC.

The chain joins TRBV4-2 to TRBJ2-1; the D is unclear. The CDR3 has 15 amino acids. The V gene's germline CDR1 is LGHNA and CDR2 YNFKEQ. Trimming cost V 1 base and J 3 bases, with 10 bases left between them. The CDR3 is CASSQGGIYYNEQFF. The CDR3 nucleotides read TGTGCCAGCAGCCAAGGGGGTATTTACTACAATGAGCAGTTCTTC.

As regards this clone: A read error may produce the germline difference seen at one junction end. The V gene is TRBV6-5, the J gene TRBJ2-7; TRBD1 might be the D (5 bases). Germline V gene lookup returns CDR1 MNHEY and CDR2 SVGAGI. The CDR3 has 11 residues. This CDR3 is CASSENGKGVF. CDR3 nucleotide sequence: TGTGCCAGCAGTGAAAACGGTAAAGGGGTTTTC.

The chain employs TRBV7-2 and TRBJ1-5; D remains unclear. The V end was cut by 2 bases, the J end by 4 bases, with 6 bases between. CDR3 length: 13 residues. From germline, CDR1 is SGHTA and CDR2 FQGNSA. The CDR3 DNA reads as TGTGCCAGCAGCTTAACGGGAAATCAGCCCCAGCATTTT. This gives the protein CASSLTGNQPQHF.

The rearrangement joins TRBV10-1 to TRBJ2-5, with unresolved D. The CDR3 contains 13 residues. V lost 0 bases to trimming and J lost 9 bases, with 11 bases between them. Germline CDR1 reads WNHNN; CDR2 reads SYGVQD (reference sequence). The CDR3 nucleotides are TGCGCCAGCAGTGAGTCGATGGAAAACCCCCAGTACTTC. This translates into CASSESMENPQYF.

The rearrangement joins TRBV7-3 to TRBJ2-1, with 7 bases lining up with TRBD1. J gave up 6 bases and V 5 bases, and 10 bases lay outside the gene matches. From germline, CDR1 is SGHTA and CDR2 FQGTGA. The CDR3 loop spans 15 amino acids. The CDR3 loop is CASSPGQPTGNEQFF. The DNA for the CDR3 is TGTGCCAGCAGCCCGGGACAGCCCACCGGCAATGAGCAGTTCTTC.

The rearrangement uses TRBV4-2 and TRBJ2-7; D not resolved. CDR3 length equals 13 residues. The V gene's germline CDR1 is LGHNA and CDR2 YNFKEQ. V was shortened by 1 base and J by 5 bases, with 9 bases between the two germline ends. CDR3: CASSQGGIDEQYF. In DNA, the CDR3 is TGTGCCAGCAGCCAAGGGGGAATCGACGAGCAGTACTTC.

V and J are TRBV19 and TRBJ2-5; 7 bases align to TRBD1. V shed 5 bases and J 5 bases; nucleotides not matched to a gene: 8. The CDR3 is made up of 14 amino acids. Germline loops: CDR1 LNHDA, CDR2 SQIVND (reference sequence). CDR3 DNA: TGTGCCAGTAGTCCCCGACAGGGAACGGAGACCCAGTACTTC. It yields the protein CASSPRQGTETQYF.

The chain links TRBV4-1 to TRBJ1-5, with D possibly being TRBD1 (6 bases). Per germline, CDR1 MGHRA and CDR2 YSYEKL. The CDR3 totals 16 residues. V gave up 1 base and J gave up 2 bases, with 12 bases separating them. The CDR3 nucleotides read TGCGCCAGCAGCCAAGCCCAGGGGCTGGGCAATCAGCCCCAGCATTTT. This gives the protein CASSQAQGLGNQPQHF.

The CDR3: CASSPRQVGEKLFF. As DNA, the CDR3 is TGCGCCAGCAGCCCCCGGCAGGTAGGGGAAAAACTGTTTTTT. The chain is built from TRBV5-1 and TRBJ1-4, with D uncertain. The CDR3 totals 14 residues. Germline loops: CDR1 SGHRS, CDR2 YFSETQ. Trimming stripped 4 bases from V and 8 bases from J, with 15 bases between. The full variable domain, with the rest looked up from reference TRBV5-1 and TRBJ1-4, is KAGVTQTPRYLIKTRGQQVTLSCSPISGHRSVSWYQQTPGQGLQFLFEYFSETQRNKGNFPGRFSGRQFSNSRSEMNVSTLELGDSALYLCASSPRQVGEKLFFGSGTQLSVL.

This clone was observed once. This chain uses TRBV7-8 with TRBJ2-5; D perhaps matches TRBD2 (7 bases). CDR3 length: 13 amino acids. The germline gives CDR1 SGHVS, CDR2 FQNEAQ. V was pared by 11 bases and J by 1 base, with 14 bases between. For the CDR3, the DNA is TGTGCCGGGGGGGCCCGGGGCCAAGAGACCCAGTACTTC. The encoded protein is CAGGARGQETQYF.

The gene calls are TRBV5-8 and TRBJ1-2; the match to TRBD1 covers 9 bases. V lost 4 bases, J lost 6 bases, and 10 bases stayed unmatched. CDR1 is SGHTS and CDR2 is YDEGEE in the germline V gene. The CDR3 runs to 15 residues. In DNA, the CDR3 is TGTGCCAGCAGCGGAAGAGGACAGGGGTTTGATGGCTACACCTTC. Translation gives CASSGRGQGFDGYTF. Looking up the rest from reference TRBV5-8 and TRBJ1-2 gives the full variable domain: EAGVTQSPTHLIKTRGQQATLRCSPISGHTSVYWYQQALGLGLQFLLWYDEGEERNRGNFPPRFSGRQFPNYSSELNVNALELEDSALYLCASSGRGQGFDGYTFGSGTRLTVV.

The chain couples TRBV4-2 to TRBJ2-5, with 10 positions matching TRBD2. The germline CDR1 and CDR2 sequences are LGHNA and YNFKEQ. V trimming: 1 base; J trimming: 1 base; junction bases outside the gene matches: 3. This CDR3 is 16 amino acids long. In DNA, the CDR3 is TGTGCCAGCAGCCAAGCAGCTAGCGGGGGCCAAGAGACCCAGTACTTC. It yields the protein CASSQAASGGQETQYF.

This rearrangement joins TRBV7-6 to TRBJ2-2; D unresolved. Between the trimmed V and J ends, which lost 1 base and 1 base, there was a span of 4 bases. This CDR3 is built from 14 residues. Looked up from germline, CDR1 is SGHVS and CDR2 is FNYEAQ. The CDR3 is CASSLVENTGELFF. CDR3 DNA sequence: TGTGCCAGCAGCTTAGTAGAGAACACCGGGGAGCTGTTTTTT.

This rearrangement joins TRBV4-2 to TRBJ2-4; D is ambiguous. The germline V and J ends were trimmed by 9 bases and 8 bases, with 20 bases remaining between them. Germline loops: CDR1 LGHNA, CDR2 YNFKEQ. The CDR3 is made up of 14 amino acids. CDR3 sequence reads: CARMGWILGDIQYF. CDR3 nucleotides: TGTGCCAGAATGGGGTGGATTCTTGGGGACATTCAGTACTTC.

The chain joins TRBV5-1 to TRBJ2-1; maybe TRBD1 (6 bases). Germline V gene lookup returns CDR1 SGHRS and CDR2 YFSETQ. V lost 4 bases and J lost 1, with 9 bases in between. This CDR3 is 14 amino acids long. The CDR3 sequence is CASSRDKSYNEQFF. In DNA form, the CDR3 reads TGCGCCAGCAGCCGGGACAAATCCTACAATGAGCAGTTCTTC.

J is TRBJ2-1 and V is TRBV19, with 11 positions matching TRBD1. The ends lost 1 base at V and 8 bases at J; junction bases unmatched: 4. This CDR3 comprises 15 residues. Germline V gene data show CDR1 as LNHDA and CDR2 as SQIVND (reference sequence). Here the CDR3 DNA reads TGTGCCAGTAGTATAGGGACAGGGGGCAGGGATGAGCAGTTCTTC. The encoded protein is CASSIGTGGRDEQFF.